This T cell receptor beta chain was recorded in a study of OX40 agonist ivuxolimab in advanced cancers. Study information: Partial responses were achieved by three patients: one hepatocellular carcinoma, two cutaneous melanoma.

Any history of autoimmune disease or systemic immunosuppression disqualified patients. Using immunoSEQ multiplex PCR, the repertoire was profiled, and TCRdb retains in-frame clones only, with some absent. The data contain about 50,000 clones, roughly 84% of them singletons. CDR1 is SGDLS and CDR2 is YYNGEE in the germline V gene. The CDR3 spans 16 residues. Trimming cost V 0 bases and J 6 bases; bases outside gene matches: 6. This clonotype was sampled from an adult with an advanced solid tumor such as melanoma, head and neck, liver or kidney cancer. The starting material was CD4+ or CD8+ T cells sorted from blood, obtained in a trial of the OX40 agonist ivuxolimab. The chain carries TRBV9 and TRBJ2-3; 11 positions match TRBD2. The CDR3: CASSVGLAGGGDTQYF. The CDR3 region has the DNA TGTGCCAGCAGCGTAGGTCTAGCGGGAGGCGGGGATACGCAGTATTTT.